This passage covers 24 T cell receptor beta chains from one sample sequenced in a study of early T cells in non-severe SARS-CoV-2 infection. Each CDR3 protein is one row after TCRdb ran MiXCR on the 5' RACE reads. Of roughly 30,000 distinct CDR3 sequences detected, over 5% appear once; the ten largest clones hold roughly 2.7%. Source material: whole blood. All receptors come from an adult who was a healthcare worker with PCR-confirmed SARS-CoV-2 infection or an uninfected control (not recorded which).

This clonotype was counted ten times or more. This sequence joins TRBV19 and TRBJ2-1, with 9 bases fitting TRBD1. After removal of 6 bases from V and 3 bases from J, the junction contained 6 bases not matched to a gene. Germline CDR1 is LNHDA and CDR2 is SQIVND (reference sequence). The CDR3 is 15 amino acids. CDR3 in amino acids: CASRKTGGGYNEQFF. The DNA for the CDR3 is TGTGCCAGTAGAAAGACAGGGGGGGGCTACAATGAGCAGTTCTTC.

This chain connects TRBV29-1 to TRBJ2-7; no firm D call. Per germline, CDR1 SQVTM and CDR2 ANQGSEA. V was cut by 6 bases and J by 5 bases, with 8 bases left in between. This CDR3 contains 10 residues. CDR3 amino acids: CSVKIDEQYF. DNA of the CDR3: TGCAGCGTGAAGATTGACGAGCAGTACTTC.

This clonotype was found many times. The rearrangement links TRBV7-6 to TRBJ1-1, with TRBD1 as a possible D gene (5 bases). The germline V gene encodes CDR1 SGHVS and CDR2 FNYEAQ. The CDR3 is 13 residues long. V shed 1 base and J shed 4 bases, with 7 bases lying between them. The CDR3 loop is CASSLGQTTEAFF. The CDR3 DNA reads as TGTGCCAGCAGCTTAGGACAGACCACTGAAGCTTTCTTT.

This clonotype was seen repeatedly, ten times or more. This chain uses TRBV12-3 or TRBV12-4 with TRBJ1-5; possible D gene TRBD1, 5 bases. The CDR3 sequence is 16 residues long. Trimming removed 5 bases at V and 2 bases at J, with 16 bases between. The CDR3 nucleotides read TGTGCCAGCAGTCCAGGAGGGACCCTCGGCAATCAGCCCCAGCATTTT. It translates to CASSPGGTLGNQPQHF.

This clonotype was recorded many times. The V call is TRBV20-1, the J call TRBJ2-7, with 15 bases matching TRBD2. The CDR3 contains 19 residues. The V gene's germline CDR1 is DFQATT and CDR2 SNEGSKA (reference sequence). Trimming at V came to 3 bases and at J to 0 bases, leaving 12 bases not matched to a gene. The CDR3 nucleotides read TGCAGTGCTAGCGGTACCGGGACTAGCGGGAGGCTCTACTCCTACGAGCAGTACTTC. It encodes CSASGTGTSGRLYSYEQYF.

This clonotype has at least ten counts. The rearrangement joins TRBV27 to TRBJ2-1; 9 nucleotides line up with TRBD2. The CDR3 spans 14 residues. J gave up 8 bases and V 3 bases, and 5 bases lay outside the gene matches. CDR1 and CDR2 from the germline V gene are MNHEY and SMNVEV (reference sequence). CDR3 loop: CASSLGLATDEQFF. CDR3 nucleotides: TGTGCCAGCAGTTTGGGACTAGCAACTGATGAGCAGTTCTTC.

CDR3 region: CASSLVQIQETQYF. The CDR3 region has the DNA TGTGCCAGCAGCTTAGTACAGATCCAAGAGACCCAGTACTTC. The J gene is TRBJ2-5, the V gene TRBV7-9; D uncertain. V was clipped by 1 base and J by 1 base, with 7 bases between them. The CDR3 sequence is 14 residues long. Germline V gene lookup returns CDR1 SEHNR and CDR2 FQNEAQ (reference sequence).

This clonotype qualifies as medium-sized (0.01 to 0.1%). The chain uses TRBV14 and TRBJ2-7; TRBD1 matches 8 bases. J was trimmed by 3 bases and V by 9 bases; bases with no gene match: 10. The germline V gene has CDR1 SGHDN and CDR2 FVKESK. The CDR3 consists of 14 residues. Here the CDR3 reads CASGKPGQVYEQYF. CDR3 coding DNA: TGTGCCAGTGGTAAACCGGGACAGGTCTACGAGCAGTACTTC.

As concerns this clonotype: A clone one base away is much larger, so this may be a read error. This CDR3 is CVSSLTSGRADTQYF. CDR3 DNA: TGTGTCAGCAGTCTGACTAGCGGGAGGGCAGATACGCAGTATTTT. The chain couples TRBV11-2 to TRBJ2-3; 14 bases match TRBD2. The CDR3 extends over 15 amino acids. In germline, CDR1 is SGHAT, CDR2 FQNNGV.

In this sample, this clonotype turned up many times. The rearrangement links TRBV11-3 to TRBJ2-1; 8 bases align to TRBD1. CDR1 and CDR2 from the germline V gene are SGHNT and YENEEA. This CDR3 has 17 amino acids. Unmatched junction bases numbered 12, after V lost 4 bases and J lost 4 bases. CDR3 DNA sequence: TGTGCCAGCAGCTCGGACCCCCGGGACAGGTCATACAATGAGCAGTTCTTC. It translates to CASSSDPRDRSYNEQFF. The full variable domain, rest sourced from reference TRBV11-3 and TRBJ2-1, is EAGVVQSPRYKIIEKKQPVAFWCNPISGHNTLYWYLQNLGQGPELLIRYENEEAVDDSQLPKDRFSAERLKGVDSTLKIQPAELGDSAVYLCASSSDPRDRSYNEQFFGPGTRLTVL.

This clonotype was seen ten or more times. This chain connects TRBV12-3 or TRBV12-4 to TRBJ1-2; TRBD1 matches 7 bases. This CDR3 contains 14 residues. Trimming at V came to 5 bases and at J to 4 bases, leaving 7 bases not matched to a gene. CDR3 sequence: CASSIGTESYGYTF. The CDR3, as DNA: TGTGCCAGCAGTATTGGGACAGAAAGCTATGGCTACACCTTC.

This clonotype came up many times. This CDR3 is CASSPPGTQVNEQFF. In DNA form, the CDR3 reads TGTGCCAGCAGTCCCCCGGGGACCCAGGTCAATGAGCAGTTCTTC. The chain couples TRBV4-2 to TRBJ2-1; the D gene could be TRBD1 or TRBD2 (5 bases each). Germline V gives CDR1 LGHNA, CDR2 YNFKEQ. The ends were cut back, 6 bases at V and 6 bases at J, with 18 bases in the middle. The CDR3 is 15 amino acids.

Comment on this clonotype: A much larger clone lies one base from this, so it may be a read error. The CDR3 sequence: CGARDPGTGKNEQFF. The CDR3 nucleotides read TGCGGTGCTAGAGATCCCGGGACAGGGAAGAATGAGCAGTTCTTC. The chain joins TRBV20-1 to TRBJ2-1; 9 bases match TRBD1. Germline CDR1 reads DFQATT; CDR2 reads SNEGSKA (reference sequence). This CDR3 is built from 15 residues.

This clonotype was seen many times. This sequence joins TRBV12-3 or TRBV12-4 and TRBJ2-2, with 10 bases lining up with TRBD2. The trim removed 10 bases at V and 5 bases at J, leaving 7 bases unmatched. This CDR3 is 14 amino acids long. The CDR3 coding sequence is TGTGCCACCCATAGCGGGAGGTTGACCGGGGAGCTGTTTTTT. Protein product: CATHSGRLTGELFF.

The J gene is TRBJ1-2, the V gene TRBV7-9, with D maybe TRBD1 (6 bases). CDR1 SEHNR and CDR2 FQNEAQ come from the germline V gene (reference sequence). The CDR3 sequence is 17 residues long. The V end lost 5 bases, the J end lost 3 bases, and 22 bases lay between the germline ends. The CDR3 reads CASSPTNSGRGDYGYTF. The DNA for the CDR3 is TGTGCCAGCAGCCCGACCAACTCCGGCAGGGGTGACTATGGCTACACCTTC.

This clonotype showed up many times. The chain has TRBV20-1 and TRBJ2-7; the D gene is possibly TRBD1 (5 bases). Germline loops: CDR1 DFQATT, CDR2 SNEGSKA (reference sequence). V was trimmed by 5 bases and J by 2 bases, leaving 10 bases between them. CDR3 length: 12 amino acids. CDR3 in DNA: TGCAGTGCTCCCACAGGTCCCTACGAGCAGTACTTC. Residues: CSAPTGPYEQYF.

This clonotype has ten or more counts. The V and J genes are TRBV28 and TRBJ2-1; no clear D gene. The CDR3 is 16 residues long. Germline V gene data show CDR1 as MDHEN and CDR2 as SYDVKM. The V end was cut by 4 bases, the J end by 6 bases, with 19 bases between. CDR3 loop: CASSSPDPRIFNEQFF. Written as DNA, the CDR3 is TGTGCCAGCAGTTCCCCGGACCCGCGGATATTCAATGAGCAGTTCTTC. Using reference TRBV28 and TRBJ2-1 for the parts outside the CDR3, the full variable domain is DVKVTQSSRYLVKRTGEKVFLECVQDMDHENMFWYRQDPGLGLRLIYFSYDVKMKEKGDIPEGYSVSREKKERFSLILESASTNQTSMYLCASSSPDPRIFNEQFFGPGTRLTVL.

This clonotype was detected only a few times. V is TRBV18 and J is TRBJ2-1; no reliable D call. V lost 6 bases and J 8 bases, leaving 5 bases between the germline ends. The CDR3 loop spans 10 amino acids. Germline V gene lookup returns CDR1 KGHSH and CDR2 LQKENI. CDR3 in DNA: TGTGCCAGCTCCCATGATGAGCAGTTCTTC. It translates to CASSHDEQFF.

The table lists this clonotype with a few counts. The CDR3 reads CASSSLDTLGTEAFF. The CDR3 nucleotides read TGTGCCAGCAGTTCTCTAGACACCCTCGGTACTGAAGCTTTCTTT. The chain is built from TRBV6-2 or TRBV6-3 and TRBJ1-1; D is ambiguous. The CDR3 covers 15 residues. Per germline, CDR1 MNHEY and CDR2 SVGEGT. Trimming left V 4 bases short and J 5 bases short, with 17 bases between.

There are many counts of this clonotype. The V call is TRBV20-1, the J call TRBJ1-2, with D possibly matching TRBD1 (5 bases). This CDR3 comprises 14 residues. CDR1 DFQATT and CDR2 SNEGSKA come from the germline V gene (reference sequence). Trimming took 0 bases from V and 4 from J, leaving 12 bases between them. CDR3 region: CSARDLGPSYGYTF. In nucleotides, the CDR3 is TGCAGTGCTAGAGATTTGGGACCGAGCTATGGCTACACCTTC.

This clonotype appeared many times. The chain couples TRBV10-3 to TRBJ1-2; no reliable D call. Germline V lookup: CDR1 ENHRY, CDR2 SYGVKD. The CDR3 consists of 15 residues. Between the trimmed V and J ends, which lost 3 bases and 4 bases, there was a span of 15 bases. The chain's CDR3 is CAISEGRTYIYGYTF. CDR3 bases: TGTGCCATCAGTGAAGGAAGAACTTATATCTATGGCTACACCTTC.

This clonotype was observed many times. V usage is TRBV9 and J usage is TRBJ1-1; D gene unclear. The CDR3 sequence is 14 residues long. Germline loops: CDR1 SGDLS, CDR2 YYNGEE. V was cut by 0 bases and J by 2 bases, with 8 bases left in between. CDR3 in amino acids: CASSVAGINTEAFF. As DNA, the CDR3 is TGTGCCAGCAGCGTAGCAGGAATTAACACTGAAGCTTTCTTT.

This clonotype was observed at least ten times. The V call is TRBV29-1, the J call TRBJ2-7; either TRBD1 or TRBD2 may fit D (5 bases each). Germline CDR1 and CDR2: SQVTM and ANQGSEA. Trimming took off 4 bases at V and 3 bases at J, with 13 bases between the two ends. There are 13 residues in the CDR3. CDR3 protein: CSVARGGYYEQYF. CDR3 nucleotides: TGCAGCGTTGCTCGGGGCGGCTACTACGAGCAGTACTTC.

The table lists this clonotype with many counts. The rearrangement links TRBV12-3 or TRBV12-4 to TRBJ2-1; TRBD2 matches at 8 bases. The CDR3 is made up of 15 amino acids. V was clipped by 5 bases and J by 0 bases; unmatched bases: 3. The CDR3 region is CASSKRGSSYNEQFF. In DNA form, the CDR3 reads TGTGCCAGCAGTAAGCGGGGGAGCTCCTACAATGAGCAGTTCTTC.